Shown below are 19 T cell receptor beta chains from a single sample sequenced in a study of OX40 agonist ivuxolimab in advanced cancers. Produced via immunoSEQ multiplex PCR; TCRdb's table is partial and in-frame only. The data hold some 90,000 clones, with less than 95% observed a single time. The sequenced sample was CD4+ or CD8+ T cells sorted from blood, obtained in a trial of the OX40 agonist ivuxolimab. These receptors all stem from an adult with an advanced solid tumor such as melanoma, head and neck, liver or kidney cancer.

V usage is TRBV6-5 and J usage is TRBJ1-2; perhaps TRBD1 as D (6 bases). Trimming shortened V by 6 bases and J by 1 base, and 15 bases separated the two germline ends. The CDR3 spans 15 residues. CDR1 and CDR2 from the germline V gene are MNHEY and SVGAGI. The CDR3 sequence is CASRSTGNLNYGYTF. The CDR3 DNA reads as TGTGCCAGCAGGTCCACAGGGAACCTTAACTATGGCTACACCTTC.

Note on this clone: The same CDR3 arises from other DNA sequences in this sample as well. The rearrangement links TRBV5-1 to TRBJ1-4; 7 bases are shared with TRBD1. The CDR3 totals 14 residues. The J segment lost 5 bases and the V segment lost 2 bases, leaving 3 bases of the junction unmatched. Germline V gives CDR1 SGHRS, CDR2 YFSETQ. DNA of the CDR3: TGCGCCAGCAGCTTCGGGACAGAAAATGAAAAACTGTTTTTT. This codes for CASSFGTENEKLFF. The entire variable domain, with the rest obtained from reference TRBV5-1 and TRBJ1-4, is as follows: KAGVTQTPRYLIKTRGQQVTLSCSPISGHRSVSWYQQTPGQGLQFLFEYFSETQRNKGNFPGRFSGRQFSNSRSEMNVSTLELGDSALYLCASSFGTENEKLFFGSGTQLSVL.

The chain combines TRBV7-2 with TRBJ2-7; D is unresolved. Germline V CDR1 and CDR2: SGHTA, FQGNSA. This CDR3 spans 14 amino acids. V dropped 5 bases and J dropped 5 bases, with 16 bases sitting between them. The CDR3 sequence: CASSQPNGHHEQYF. DNA of the CDR3: TGTGCCAGCAGCCAACCAAACGGGCATCACGAGCAGTACTTC. The variable domain in full, with the rest retrieved from reference TRBV7-2 and TRBJ2-7, is GAGVSQSPSNKVTEKGKDVELRCDPISGHTALYWYRQSLGQGLEFLIYFQGNSAPDKSGLPSDRFSAERTGGSVSTLTIQRTQQEDSAVYLCASSQPNGHHEQYFGPGTRLTVT.

This rearrangement joins TRBV11-3 to TRBJ2-2; no clear D. The CDR3 covers 14 residues. Germline assignment: CDR1 SGHNT and CDR2 YENEEA. V was clipped by 2 bases and J by 4 bases, with 8 bases between them. The CDR3 region has the DNA TGTGCCAGCAGCTTAACGCTGAGCACCGGGGAGCTGTTTTTT. Amino acids: CASSLTLSTGELFF.

V usage is TRBV28 and J usage is TRBJ1-2; D might be TRBD1 (5 bases). Trimming left V 1 base short and J 9 bases short, with 9 bases between. The V gene's germline CDR1 is MDHEN and CDR2 SYDVKM. The CDR3 is 12 residues long. The CDR3 DNA follows: TGTGCCAGCAGTTTATACAGGAGTAGCTACACCTTC. Protein product: CASSLYRSSYTF.

V usage is TRBV28 and J usage is TRBJ2-7, with D unresolved. This CDR3 is 14 amino acids long. Germline CDR1 reads MDHEN; CDR2 reads SYDVKM. V lost 4 bases and J 2 bases, leaving 12 bases between the germline ends. CDR3 sequence reads: CASSSPPVPYEQYF. CDR3 coding DNA: TGTGCCAGCAGTTCCCCCCCGGTCCCCTACGAGCAGTACTTC.

The V call is TRBV5-6, the J call TRBJ2-1; 8 nucleotides agree with TRBD1. The CDR3 runs to 12 residues. Germline CDR1 SGHDT, CDR2 YYEEEE. With 4 bases clipped from V and 9 bases from J, the junction kept 3 bases outside the gene matches. The CDR3 DNA reads as TGTGCCAGCAGCCGGACAGGGAGTGAGCAGTTCTTC. This encodes CASSRTGSEQFF.

This chain uses TRBV7-2 with TRBJ2-2; no reliable D call. Germline-derived CDR1 and CDR2 are SGHTA and FQGNSA. This CDR3 region has 13 residues. Between the trimmed V and J ends, which lost 4 bases and 4 bases, there was a span of 7 bases. The CDR3 nucleotides are TGTGCCAGCAGCTCCGACCCCACCGGGGAGCTGTTTTTT. Translating it yields CASSSDPTGELFF.

This clone has a single count. The chain has TRBV29-1 and TRBJ1-1, with a possible D match to TRBD1 (6 bases). CDR3 length: 14 residues. CDR1 and CDR2 from the germline V gene are SQVTM and ANQGSEA. V was cut by 4 bases and J by 1 base, with 13 bases left in between. This chain's CDR3 is CSVGNRVSNTEAFF. The DNA of the CDR3 is TGCAGCGTTGGTAACAGGGTTTCGAACACTGAAGCTTTCTTT. The full variable domain, completed using reference TRBV29-1 and TRBJ1-1, is SAVISQKPSRDICQRGTSLTIQCQVDSQVTMMFWYRQQPGQSLTLIATANQGSEATYESGFVIDKFPISRPNLTFSTLTVSNMSPEDSSIYLCSVGNRVSNTEAFFGQGTRLTVV.

The CDR3 region is CASFRDSYNEQFF. The CDR3 nucleotides are TGTGCCAGCTTCCGGGACTCCTACAATGAGCAGTTCTTC. V gene TRBV18 combines with J gene TRBJ2-1, with a weak D call TRBD2 (5 bases). Germline V gene data show CDR1 as KGHSH and CDR2 as LQKENI. V lost 7 bases, J lost 0 bases, and 7 bases lay in between. The CDR3 has 13 residues.

The rearrangement uses TRBV5-4 and TRBJ2-1; TRBD2 matches at 9 bases. Germline-derived CDR1 and CDR2 are SGHNT and YYREEE (reference sequence). The CDR3 covers 14 residues. V was pared by 5 bases and J by 0 bases, with 0 bases of the junction left unmatched. This CDR3 is CASRREGSYNEQFF. The DNA of the CDR3 is TGTGCCAGCAGGCGGGAGGGCTCCTACAATGAGCAGTTCTTC.

J is TRBJ2-4 and V is TRBV6-4, with D perhaps matching TRBD1 or TRBD2 (6 bases each). There are 12 residues in the CDR3. From germline, CDR1 is MRHNA and CDR2 SNTAGT. The V end lost 8 bases, the J end lost 8 bases, and 13 bases lay between the germline ends. This chain's CDR3 is CASYIRGDIQYF. CDR3 DNA: TGTGCCAGCTATATTAGGGGGGACATTCAGTACTTC.

The chain uses TRBV18 and TRBJ2-1; D is unresolved. The CDR3 length is 14 residues. V lost 3 bases and J lost 2, with 8 bases in between. CDR1 is KGHSH and CDR2 is LQKENI in the germline V gene. CDR3 sequence reads: CASSPPQAYNEQFF. The CDR3, as DNA: TGTGCCAGCTCACCGCCTCAGGCCTACAATGAGCAGTTCTTC.

This chain connects TRBV30 to TRBJ1-5; no definite D call. V lost 0 bases and J 4 bases, leaving 10 bases between the germline ends. CDR3 size: 14 residues. CDR1 and CDR2 from the germline V gene are GTSNPN and SVGIG (reference sequence). The CDR3 DNA reads as TGTGCCTGGAGTGTAAATGCAGGTAATCAGCCCCAGCATTTT. The encoded protein is CAWSVNAGNQPQHF.

The gene calls are TRBV5-1 and TRBJ1-1; D not certain. Trimming removed 0 bases at V and 6 bases at J, with 6 bases between. The germline V gene has CDR1 SGHRS and CDR2 YFSETQ. The CDR3 consists of 12 residues. The CDR3 DNA reads as TGCGCCAGCAGCTTGGAAAGGGCTGAAGCTTTCTTT. This sequence encodes CASSLERAEAFF.

This chain joins TRBV28 and TRBJ2-6; 8 bases line up with TRBD1. This CDR3 contains 16 residues. Germline V gene sequence: CDR1 MDHEN, CDR2 SYDVKM. V shed 11 bases and J 0 bases; nucleotides not matched to a gene: 9. CDR3 in DNA: TGTGCCTGCAAGGACAGGGCCGGCTCTGGGGCCAACGTCCTGACTTTC. Protein product: CACKDRAGSGANVLTF.

The rearrangement joins TRBV5-1 to TRBJ2-3; the D gene is possibly TRBD2 (5 bases). Trimming took 1 base from V and 1 from J, leaving 13 bases between them. CDR1 SGHRS and CDR2 YFSETQ come from the germline V gene. CDR3 size: 16 residues. CDR3 residues: CASSLWRVTGTDTQYF. The CDR3 nucleotides are TGCGCCAGCAGCTTGTGGCGGGTAACTGGCACAGATACGCAGTATTTT.

The V gene is TRBV5-6, the J gene TRBJ1-4; D is uncertain. Germline V gives CDR1 SGHDT, CDR2 YYEEEE. The V gene lost 4 bases and the J gene lost 8 bases, with 12 bases spanning the gap. This CDR3 is 13 amino acids long. The CDR3 DNA follows: TGTGCCAGCAGCGTTGCCGGGCAAGAAAAACTGTTTTTT. Its protein product is CASSVAGQEKLFF.

This chain connects TRBV7-3 to TRBJ2-5; D tentatively reads TRBD1 or TRBD2 (6 bases each). Germline V lookup: CDR1 SGHTA, CDR2 FQGTGA. V was pared by 1 base and J by 1 base, with 10 bases between. CDR3 length: 15 amino acids. The CDR3 region is CASSLKGGIQETQYF. The CDR3 DNA reads as TGTGCCAGCAGCTTAAAGGGGGGAATCCAAGAGACCCAGTACTTC.